These 19 T cell receptor beta chains were sequenced from one sample in a study of blood T cell repertoires in COVID-19. Generated by immunoSEQ multiplex PCR, the TCRdb table keeps only in-frame clones and is missing some. The repertoire holds roughly 200,000 clones, approximately 89% seen once, with 5% to 7.5% in the top ten. The sequencing input was PBMCs or T cells enriched from blood (not recorded which). Receptor source: a man aged 40-49 years who had recovered from COVID-19.

This clone was seen more than once but under ten times. The rearrangement uses TRBV6-5 and TRBJ2-7; a weak D match, TRBD2 (5 bases). V lost 8 bases and J lost 4, with 15 bases in between. The CDR3 loop spans 13 amino acids. Germline CDR1 reads MNHEY; CDR2 reads SVGAGI. CDR3 amino acids: CASVGSSEYEQYF. As DNA, the CDR3 is TGTGCCAGCGTGGGGAGTAGCGAGTACGAGCAGTACTTC.

The chain links TRBV16 to TRBJ2-3; TRBD1 might be the D (6 bases). CDR3 length equals 15 residues. Germline lookup yields CDR1 KGHSY and CDR2 FQNENV. With 5 bases removed from V and 2 bases from J, the gap between germline ends came to 14 bases. CDR3 DNA sequence: TGTGCCAGCAGCGCCCAGGGGCAGATCACAGATACGCAGTATTTT. It specifies CASSAQGQITDTQYF.

The chain couples TRBV20-1 to TRBJ2-1, with D possibly TRBD2 on 5 matching bases. CDR1 is DFQATT and CDR2 is SNEGSKA in the germline V gene (reference sequence). The V end was cut by 0 bases, the J end by 13 bases, with 10 bases between. CDR3 size: 11 residues. The CDR3 DNA follows: TGCAGTGCTAGAGATTTAGGACTCCAGTTCTTC. Translated, it gives CSARDLGLQFF.

In this sample, this clone turned up once. The V call is TRBV19, the J call TRBJ2-2, with TRBD1 identical over 8 bases. Unmatched junction bases numbered 8, after V lost 4 bases and J lost 4 bases. CDR1 is LNHDA, CDR2 SQIVND, per germline (reference sequence). The CDR3 is made up of 16 amino acids. The DNA of the CDR3 is TGTGCCAGTAGTAGCGGGACAGGAAAATTCACCGGGGAGCTGTTTTTT. It specifies CASSSGTGKFTGELFF.

This rearrangement joins TRBV7-9 to TRBJ1-2, with D possibly matching TRBD1 (5 bases). CDR1 is SEHNR and CDR2 is FQNEAQ in the germline V gene (reference sequence). Trimming stripped 2 bases from V and 5 bases from J, with 12 bases between. The CDR3 runs 14 residues. CDR3 nucleotides: TGTGCCAGCAGCTTAAACGGACAAACTTATGGCTACACCTTC. Its translation is CASSLNGQTYGYTF.

V is TRBV19 and J is TRBJ1-4; D possibly corresponds to TRBD1 (6 bases). Trimming shortened V by 7 bases and J by 5 bases, and 14 bases separated the two germline ends. The CDR3 length is 14 residues. Per the germline V gene, CDR1 is LNHDA and CDR2 is SQIVND (reference sequence). CDR3 protein: CASKAGQNNEKLFF. In DNA, the CDR3 is TGTGCCAGTAAAGCAGGACAGAACAATGAAAAACTGTTTTTT.

The chain uses TRBV12-1 and TRBJ1-2; the table's D call, TRBD1, has no DNA check behind it. TRBV12-1 is tagged as a pseudogene. The CDR3 has 18 amino acids. The CDR3 nucleotides read TGTGCCAGCAGCTTTGTTCCCCGGACAGTAGCCTGGTGCTATGGCTACACCTTC. It codes for CASSFVPRTVAWCYGYTF.

This clone was counted once. V and J are TRBV2 and TRBJ1-6; 7 bases fit TRBD1. J was trimmed by 10 bases and V by 6 bases; bases with no gene match: 15. The CDR3 spans 16 residues. CDR1 and CDR2 from the germline V gene are SNHLY and FYNNEI. The CDR3 DNA is TGTGCCAGCAGAGAGAACCGACAGGGAAGTGTGTCACCCCTCCACTTT. It specifies CASRENRQGSVSPLHF.

This clone has a single count. The chain links TRBV9 to TRBJ1-2; TRBD1 might be the D (5 bases). The V and J ends lost 7 bases and 8 bases respectively, with 18 bases between them. The CDR3 extends over 13 amino acids. Germline V gene data show CDR1 as SGDLS and CDR2 as YYNGEE. This CDR3 reads CASGPSGVEGYTF. DNA for the CDR3: TGTGCCAGCGGGCCGTCGGGGGTGGAAGGCTACACCTTC. The full variable domain, with the rest looked up from reference TRBV9 and TRBJ1-2, is DSGVTQTPKHLITATGQRVTLRCSPRSGDLSVYWYQQSLDQGLQFLIQYYNGEERAKGNILERFSAQQFPDLHSELNLSSLELGDSALYFCASGPSGVEGYTFGSGTRLTVV.

The chain is built from TRBV7-9 and TRBJ1-6; 8 bases match TRBD1. Germline values: CDR1 SEHNR, CDR2 FQNEAQ (reference sequence). The CDR3 sequence is 15 residues long. V gave up 5 bases and J gave up 8 bases; unmatched junction bases: 8. CDR3 DNA: TGTGCCAGCAGCCCTGACAGGGGTCTTGATTCACCCCTCCACTTT. It encodes CASSPDRGLDSPLHF.

The rearrangement joins TRBV9 to TRBJ1-4; 8 bases align to TRBD1. The CDR3 extends over 14 amino acids. V was pared by 4 bases and J by 5 bases, with 4 bases of the junction left unmatched. The germline V gene encodes CDR1 SGDLS and CDR2 YYNGEE. The DNA of the CDR3 is TGTGCCAGCAGCATGGGACAGGACAATGAAAAACTGTTTTTT. It is translated as CASSMGQDNEKLFF.

This clone appeared once. J is TRBJ2-3 and V is TRBV9; perhaps TRBD2 as D (5 bases). Per germline, CDR1 SGDLS and CDR2 YYNGEE. V was shortened by 7 bases and J by 5 bases, with 14 bases between the two germline ends. The CDR3 length is 13 residues. CDR3 loop: CASGGSYGDTQYF. The CDR3 DNA is TGTGCCAGCGGAGGAAGCTACGGAGATACGCAGTATTTT.

This clone was seen a handful of times. The V call is TRBV28, the J call TRBJ1-4, with TRBD1 matching 9 bases. CDR1 and CDR2 from the germline V gene are MDHEN and SYDVKM. The CDR3 covers 16 residues. Trimming at V came to 3 bases and at J to 8 bases, leaving 10 bases not matched to a gene. The CDR3 DNA is TGTGCCAGCAGTTTCGTCCCGGGACAGGGAGGGGAAAAACTGTTTTTT. Translating it yields CASSFVPGQGGEKLFF.

The DNA for the CDR3 is TGTGCCAGCAGTGAAGCTGGACAGGGAGTGGGTAGCTCCTACGAGCAGTACTTC. Residues: CASSEAGQGVGSSYEQYF. The chain combines TRBV6-1 with TRBJ2-7; 8 positions match TRBD1. The CDR3 contains 18 residues. Germline trimming cut 0 bases from V and 0 bases from J; bases unmatched to any gene: 10. Germline values: CDR1 MNHNS, CDR2 SASEGT.

The chain employs TRBV28 and TRBJ2-7; 10 bases map to TRBD1. The trim removed 6 bases at V and 2 bases at J, leaving 7 bases unmatched. The CDR3 consists of 15 residues. CDR1 is MDHEN and CDR2 is SYDVKM in the germline V gene. CDR3 coding DNA: TGTGCCAGCAGCACGTCGGGACAGGGGACCTACGAGCAGTACTTC. Translated: CASSTSGQGTYEQYF.

V gene TRBV28 combines with J gene TRBJ1-2; 11 positions match TRBD1. The germline V gene has CDR1 MDHEN and CDR2 SYDVKM. The CDR3 is 13 amino acids. The J segment lost 7 bases and the V segment lost 8 bases, leaving 6 bases of the junction unmatched. The CDR3 nucleotides read TGTGCCAGCTTTATAGGGACAGGGGGTGGCTACACCTTC. Amino acid sequence: CASFIGTGGGYTF.

The chain joins TRBV7-9 to TRBJ1-1; 12 bases are a match to TRBD1. CDR3 length: 17 amino acids. V gave up 8 bases and J gave up 0 bases; unmatched junction bases: 10. Germline assignment: CDR1 SEHNR and CDR2 FQNEAQ (reference sequence). In nucleotides, the CDR3 is TGTGCCAGCGGAGAGGGTGGGACAGGGGGCATGAACACTGAAGCTTTCTTT. As protein: CASGEGGTGGMNTEAFF.

The chain combines TRBV7-2 with TRBJ2-3; D unclear. The CDR3 is 13 residues long. CDR1 and CDR2 from the germline V gene are SGHTA and FQGNSA. V was shortened by 2 bases and J by 4 bases, with 7 bases between the two germline ends. The CDR3 region is CASSLRQSDTQYF. The CDR3 DNA is TGTGCCAGCAGCTTAAGACAATCAGATACGCAGTATTTT.

The chain uses TRBV27 and TRBJ1-4; unclear D gene. The V end was cut by 6 bases, the J end by 0 bases, with 8 bases between. The CDR3 is made up of 14 amino acids. Looked up from germline, CDR1 is MNHEY and CDR2 is SMNVEV (reference sequence). The CDR3 coding sequence is TGTGCCAGCAGCATACACCCAACTAATGAAAAACTGTTTTTT. This encodes CASSIHPTNEKLFF.